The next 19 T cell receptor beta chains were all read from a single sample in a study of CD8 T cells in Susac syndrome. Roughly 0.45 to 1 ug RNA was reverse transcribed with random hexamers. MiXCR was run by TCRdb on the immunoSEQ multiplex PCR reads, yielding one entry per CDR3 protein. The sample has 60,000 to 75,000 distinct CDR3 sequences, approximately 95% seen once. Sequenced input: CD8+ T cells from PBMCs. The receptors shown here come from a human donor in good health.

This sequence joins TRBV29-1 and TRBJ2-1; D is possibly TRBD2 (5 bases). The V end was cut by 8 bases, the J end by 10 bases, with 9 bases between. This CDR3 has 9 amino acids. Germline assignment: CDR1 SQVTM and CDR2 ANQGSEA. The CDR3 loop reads CSREDEQFF. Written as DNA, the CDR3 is TGCAGCCGGGAAGACGAGCAGTTCTTC.

The CDR3: CASNVLTF. In nucleotides, the CDR3 is TGTGCCAGCAACGTCCTGACTTTC. The V gene is TRBV7-9, the J gene TRBJ2-6, with unresolved D. This CDR3 contains 8 residues. CDR1 and CDR2 from the germline V gene are SEHNR and FQNEAQ (reference sequence). V was trimmed by 7 bases and J by 11 bases, leaving 0 bases between them. Filled out from reference TRBV7-9 and TRBJ2-6, the complete variable domain reads DTGVSQNPRHKITKRGQNVTFRCDPISEHNRLYWYRQTLGQGPEFLTYFQNEAQLEKSRLLSDRFSAERPKGSFSTLEIQRTEQGDSAMYLCASNVLTFGAGSRLTVL.

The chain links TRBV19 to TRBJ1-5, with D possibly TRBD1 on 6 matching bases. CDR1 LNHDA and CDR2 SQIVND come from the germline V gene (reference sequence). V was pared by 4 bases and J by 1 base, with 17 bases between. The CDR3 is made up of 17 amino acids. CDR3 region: CASSTIWTDGSNQPQHF. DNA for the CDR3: TGTGCCAGTAGTACTATCTGGACAGATGGAAGCAATCAGCCCCAGCATTTT.

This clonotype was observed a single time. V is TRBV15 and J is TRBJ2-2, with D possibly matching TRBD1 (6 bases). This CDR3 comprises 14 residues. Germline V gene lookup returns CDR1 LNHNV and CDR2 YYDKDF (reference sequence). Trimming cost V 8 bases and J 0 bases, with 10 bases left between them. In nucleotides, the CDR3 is TGTGCCACCGCACAGGGACCGAACACCGGGGAGCTGTTTTTT. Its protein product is CATAQGPNTGELFF.

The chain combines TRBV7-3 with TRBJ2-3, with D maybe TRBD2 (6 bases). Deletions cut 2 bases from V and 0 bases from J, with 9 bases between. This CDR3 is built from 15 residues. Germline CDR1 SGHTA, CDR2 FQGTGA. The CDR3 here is CASSLRGTSTDTQYF. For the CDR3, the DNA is TGTGCCAGCAGCTTACGCGGGACTAGCACAGATACGCAGTATTTT.

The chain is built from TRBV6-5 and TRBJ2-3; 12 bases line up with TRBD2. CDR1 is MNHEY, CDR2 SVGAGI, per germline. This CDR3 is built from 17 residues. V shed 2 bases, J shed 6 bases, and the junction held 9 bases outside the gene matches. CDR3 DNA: TGTGCCAGCAGTTACCTACGACTAGCGGGGGATAGGGATACGCAGTATTTT. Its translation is CASSYLRLAGDRDTQYF.

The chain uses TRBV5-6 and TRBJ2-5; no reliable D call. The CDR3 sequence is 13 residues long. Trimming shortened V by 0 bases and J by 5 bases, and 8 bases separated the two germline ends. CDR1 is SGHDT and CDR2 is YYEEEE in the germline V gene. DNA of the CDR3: TGTGCCAGCAGCTTGGGGGCATGGGAGACCCAGTACTTC. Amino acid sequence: CASSLGAWETQYF.

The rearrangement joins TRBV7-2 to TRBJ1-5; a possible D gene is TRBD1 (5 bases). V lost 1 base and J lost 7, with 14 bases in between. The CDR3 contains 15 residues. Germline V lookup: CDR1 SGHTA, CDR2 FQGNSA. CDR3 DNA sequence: TGTGCCAGCAGCTTAGTTTTACAGGATGGCCAGCCCCAGCATTTT. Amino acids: CASSLVLQDGQPQHF.

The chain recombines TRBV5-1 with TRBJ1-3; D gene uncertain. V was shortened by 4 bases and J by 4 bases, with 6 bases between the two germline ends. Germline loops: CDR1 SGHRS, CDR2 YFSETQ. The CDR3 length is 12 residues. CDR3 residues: CASSEAGNTIYF. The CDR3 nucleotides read TGCGCCAGCAGCGAGGCCGGAAACACCATATATTTT.

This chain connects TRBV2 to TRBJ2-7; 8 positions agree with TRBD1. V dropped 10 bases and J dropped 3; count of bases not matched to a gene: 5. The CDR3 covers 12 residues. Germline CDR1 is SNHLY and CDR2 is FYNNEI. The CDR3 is CATDRANYEQYV. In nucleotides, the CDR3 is TGTGCCACGGACAGGGCTAACTACGAGCAGTACGTC.

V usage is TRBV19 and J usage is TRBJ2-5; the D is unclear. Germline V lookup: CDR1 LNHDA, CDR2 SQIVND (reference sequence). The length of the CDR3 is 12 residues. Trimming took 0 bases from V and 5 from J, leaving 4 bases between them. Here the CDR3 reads CASSIDRETQYF. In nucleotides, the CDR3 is TGTGCCAGTAGTATAGATAGGGAGACCCAGTACTTC.

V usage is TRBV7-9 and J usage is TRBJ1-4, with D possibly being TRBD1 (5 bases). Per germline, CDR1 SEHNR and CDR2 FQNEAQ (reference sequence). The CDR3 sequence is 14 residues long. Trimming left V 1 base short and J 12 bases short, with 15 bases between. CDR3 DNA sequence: TGTGCCAGCAGCTTAGGCCAGGGCACCCTAGAACTGTTTTTT. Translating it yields CASSLGQGTLELFF.

As DNA, the CDR3 is TGTGCCACCAAAAACAGCGAGAGCTCCTACAATGAGCAGTTCTTC. It specifies CATKNSESSYNEQFF. The chain uses TRBV24-1 and TRBJ2-1, with unresolved D. Germline V gene data show CDR1 as KGHDR and CDR2 as SFDVKD. Trimming took off 8 bases at V and 0 bases at J, with 13 bases between the two ends. The length of the CDR3 is 15 residues.

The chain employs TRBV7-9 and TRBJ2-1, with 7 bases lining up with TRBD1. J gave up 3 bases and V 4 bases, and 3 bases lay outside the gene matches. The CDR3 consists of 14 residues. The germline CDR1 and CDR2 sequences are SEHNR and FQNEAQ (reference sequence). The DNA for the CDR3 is TGTGCCAGCAGCTCTGACAGGGACTACAATGAGCAGTTCTTC. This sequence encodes CASSSDRDYNEQFF. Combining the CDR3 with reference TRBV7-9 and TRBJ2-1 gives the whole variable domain DTGVSQNPRHKITKRGQNVTFRCDPISEHNRLYWYRQTLGQGPEFLTYFQNEAQLEKSRLLSDRFSAERPKGSFSTLEIQRTEQGDSAMYLCASSSDRDYNEQFFGPGTRLTVL.

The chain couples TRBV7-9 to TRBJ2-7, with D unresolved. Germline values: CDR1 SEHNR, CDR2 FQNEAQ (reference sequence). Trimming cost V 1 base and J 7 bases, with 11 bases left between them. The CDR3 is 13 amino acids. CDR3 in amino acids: CASSLVGSSEQYF. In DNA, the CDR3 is TGTGCCAGCAGCTTAGTGGGTAGTTCGGAGCAGTACTTC. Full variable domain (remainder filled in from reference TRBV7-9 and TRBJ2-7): DTGVSQNPRHKITKRGQNVTFRCDPISEHNRLYWYRQTLGQGPEFLTYFQNEAQLEKSRLLSDRFSAERPKGSFSTLEIQRTEQGDSAMYLCASSLVGSSEQYFGPGTRLTVT.

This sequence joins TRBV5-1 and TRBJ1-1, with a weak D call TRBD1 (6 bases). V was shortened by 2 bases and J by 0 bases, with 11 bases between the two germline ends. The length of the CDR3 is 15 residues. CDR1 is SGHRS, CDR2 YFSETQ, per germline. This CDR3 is CASSLPDSLNTEAFF. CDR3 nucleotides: TGCGCCAGCAGCTTACCGGACAGCCTGAACACTGAAGCTTTCTTT.

The CDR3 sequence: CSDGRADTQYF. The CDR3 bases are TGCAGCGACGGAAGAGCGGATACGCAGTATTTT. The chain employs TRBV29-1 and TRBJ2-3; D is ambiguous. V lost 7 bases to trimming and J lost 6 bases, with 11 bases between them. The CDR3 has 11 residues. From germline, CDR1 is SQVTM and CDR2 ANQGSEA.

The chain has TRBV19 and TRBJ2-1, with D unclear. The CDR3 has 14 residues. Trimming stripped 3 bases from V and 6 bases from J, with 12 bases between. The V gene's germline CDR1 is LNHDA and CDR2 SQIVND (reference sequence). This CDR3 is CASSIRPPRNEQFF. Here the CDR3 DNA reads TGTGCCAGTAGTATTCGTCCCCCCCGCAATGAGCAGTTCTTC.

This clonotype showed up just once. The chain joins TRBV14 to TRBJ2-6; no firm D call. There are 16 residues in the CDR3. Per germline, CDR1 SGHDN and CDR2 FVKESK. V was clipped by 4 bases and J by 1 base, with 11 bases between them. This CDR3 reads CASSPREGSGANVLTF. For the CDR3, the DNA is TGTGCCAGCAGCCCCCGAGAAGGGTCTGGGGCCAACGTCCTGACTTTC. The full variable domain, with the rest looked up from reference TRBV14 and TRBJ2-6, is EAGVTQFPSHSVIEKGQTVTLRCDPISGHDNLYWYRRVMGKEIKFLLHFVKESKQDESGMPNNRFLAERTGGTYSTLKVQPAELEDSGVYFCASSPREGSGANVLTFGAGSRLTVL.